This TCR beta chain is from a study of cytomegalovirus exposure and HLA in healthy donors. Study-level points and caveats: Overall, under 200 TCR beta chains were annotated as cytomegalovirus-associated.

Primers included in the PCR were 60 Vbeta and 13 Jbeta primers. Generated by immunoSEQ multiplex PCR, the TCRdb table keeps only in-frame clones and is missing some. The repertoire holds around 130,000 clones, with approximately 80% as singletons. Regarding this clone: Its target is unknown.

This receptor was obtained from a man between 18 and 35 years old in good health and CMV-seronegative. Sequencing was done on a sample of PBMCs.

This CDR3 reads CASSYSGGLYEQYF. The DNA for the CDR3 is TGTGCCAGCAGTTACTCCGGGGGATTATACGAGCAGTACTTC. The V gene is TRBV6-5, the J gene TRBJ2-7; the D gene is possibly TRBD2 (6 bases). The V end was cut by 0 bases, the J end by 4 bases, with 10 bases between. CDR3 length: 14 residues. CDR1 MNHEY and CDR2 SVGAGI come from the germline V gene.